This TCR beta chain emerged from a study of response to subunit inactivated influenza vaccine. Findings and limits, study-wide: The study's authors posited that every seasonal influenza vaccination enlists few new T cells.

Using its own MiXCR run on the RT-PCR reads, TCRdb lists one record per CDR3 protein. The table includes under 850,000 distinct CDR3 sequences, approximately 17% detected once. The CDR3 has 14 residues. Trimming removed 5 bases at V and 0 bases at J, with 8 bases between. This clonotype was detected only a few times. Its antigen remains unidentified. The receptor was isolated from a man in his forties or fifties who received an inactivated influenza vaccine. The sequencing here drew on PBMCs from blood, taken 4 to 6 days after vaccination. This chain uses TRBV12-3 or TRBV12-4 with TRBJ2-4; tentative D call: TRBD2 (5 bases). The CDR3 loop is CASSPGIAKNIQYF. Written as DNA, the CDR3 is TGTGCCAGCAGTCCCGGGATAGCCAAAAACATTCAGTACTTC.